Following are 13 T cell receptor beta chains from one sample sequenced in a study of blood T cell repertoires in COVID-19. TCRdb keeps only in-frame clones here, not all; method: immunoSEQ multiplex PCR. This sample has more than 150,000 clones; over 80% occur once, and the top ten carry less than 3.5%. The specimen was peripheral blood. The receptors derive from a woman aged 60-75 years with acute or convalescent COVID-19.

V and J are TRBV30 and TRBJ1-3, with TRBD1 matching 12 bases. V was pared by 2 bases and J by 3 bases, with 5 bases of the junction left unmatched. This CDR3 region has 16 residues. Germline V CDR1 and CDR2: GTSNPN, SVGIG (reference sequence). CDR3: CAWSRDRGPVGNTIYF. The DNA of the CDR3 is TGTGCCTGGAGTAGGGACAGGGGGCCGGTTGGAAACACCATATATTTT.

This clone was seen just once. The gene calls are TRBV5-4 and TRBJ1-1, with D unclear. The germline gives CDR1 SGHNT, CDR2 YYREEE (reference sequence). Trimming removed 0 bases at V and 5 bases at J, with 14 bases between. This CDR3 comprises 15 residues. The CDR3 sequence: CASSLGSSGRTEAFF. As DNA, the CDR3 is TGTGCCAGCAGCTTGGGGTCCTCTGGGAGGACTGAAGCTTTCTTT.

The chain employs TRBV20-1 and TRBJ1-6; maybe TRBD1 (6 bases). The CDR3 spans 18 residues. CDR1 and CDR2 (germline): DFQATT, SNEGSKA (reference sequence). Trimming left V 3 bases short and J 0 bases short, with 18 bases between. CDR3 nucleotide sequence: TGCAGTGCTAGTTTGGGACAATATTGGAGCTCCTATAATTCACCCCTCCACTTT. This sequence encodes CSASLGQYWSSYNSPLHF.

The chain uses TRBV29-1 and TRBJ2-1; perhaps TRBD2 as D (5 bases). CDR1 and CDR2 from the germline V gene are SQVTM and ANQGSEA. The V end was cut by 3 bases, the J end by 7 bases, with 13 bases between. The CDR3 totals 13 residues. The CDR3 region is CSVEGGRRNEQFF. Written as DNA, the CDR3 is TGCAGCGTTGAGGGCGGGCGAAGGAATGAGCAGTTCTTC.

The chain recombines TRBV20-1 with TRBJ2-1; tentative D call: TRBD2 (5 bases). Germline CDR1 reads DFQATT; CDR2 reads SNEGSKA (reference sequence). The CDR3 contains 14 residues. V lost 6 bases, J lost 0 bases, and 12 bases lay in between. CDR3 DNA sequence: TGCAGTGCCAGTAAGCGGAGCTCCTACAATGAGCAGTTCTTC. Its protein product is CSASKRSSYNEQFF.

The V gene is TRBV7-2, the J gene TRBJ2-5, with D uncertain. Trimming took off 3 bases at V and 1 base at J, with 6 bases between the two ends. The CDR3 spans 13 residues. CDR1 is SGHTA and CDR2 is FQGNSA in the germline V gene. CDR3 nucleotide sequence: TGTGCCAGCAGCTTTGCGATCCAAGAGACCCAGTACTTC. Amino acids: CASSFAIQETQYF.

V usage is TRBV5-5 and J usage is TRBJ1-6; TRBD1 is a possible D gene (5 bases). This CDR3 region has 17 residues. V lost 3 bases, J lost 0 bases, and 13 bases lay in between. Germline lookup yields CDR1 SGHKS and CDR2 YYEKEE (reference sequence). The CDR3 nucleotides are TGTGCCAGCAGCTGGGGCGGAGGGAGCTCCTATAATTCACCCCTCCACTTT. It is translated as CASSWGGGSSYNSPLHF. The complete variable domain, with remaining parts taken from reference TRBV5-5 and TRBJ1-6, reads DAGVTQSPTHLIKTRGQQVTLRCSPISGHKSVSWYQQVLGQGPQFIFQYYEKEERGRGNFPDRFSARQFPNYSSELNVNALLLGDSALYLCASSWGGGSSYNSPLHFGNGTRLTVT.

The chain carries TRBV12-5 and TRBJ2-7; possibly TRBD1 for D (7 bases). The CDR3 extends over 15 amino acids. The germline CDR1 and CDR2 sequences are LGHNT and FRNRAP. The germline V and J ends were trimmed by 7 bases and 0 bases, with 16 bases remaining between them. CDR3 amino acids: CASASGDSSSYEQYF. For the CDR3, the DNA is TGTGCTAGTGCCTCGGGGGACAGTAGCTCCTACGAGCAGTACTTC.

CDR3 amino acids: CSAAPGGGYTF. In DNA form, the CDR3 reads TGCAGTGCTGCCCCAGGGGGCGGCTACACCTTC. V gene TRBV20-1 combines with J gene TRBJ1-2; 8 bases fit TRBD1. V shed 5 bases, J shed 8 bases, and the junction held 4 bases outside the gene matches. CDR1 and CDR2 (germline): DFQATT, SNEGSKA (reference sequence). The CDR3 has 11 residues.

The chain joins TRBV7-2 to TRBJ2-1, with D unclear. This CDR3 comprises 15 residues. Trimming stripped 3 bases from V and 1 base from J, with 10 bases between. The germline V gene encodes CDR1 SGHTA and CDR2 FQGNSA. The DNA for the CDR3 is TGTGCCAGCAGCTTGCGACATCTATCCTACAATGAGCAGTTCTTC. Its translation is CASSLRHLSYNEQFF.

The V call is TRBV6-2 or TRBV6-3, the J call TRBJ1-1, with D hard to call. Germline V gene lookup returns CDR1 MNHEY and CDR2 SVGEGT. CDR3 length equals 16 residues. V was trimmed by 0 bases and J by 0 bases, leaving 11 bases between them. The CDR3 here is CASSYSWGDMNTEAFF. The CDR3 nucleotides are TGTGCCAGCAGTTACTCGTGGGGAGACATGAACACTGAAGCTTTCTTT.

The rearrangement links TRBV7-9 to TRBJ2-5; tentative D call: TRBD1 (5 bases). CDR1 and CDR2 (germline): SEHNR, FQNEAQ (reference sequence). V was pared by 5 bases and J by 4 bases, with 14 bases between. The CDR3 extends over 14 amino acids. In DNA, the CDR3 is TGTGCCAGCAGCCCACCCGACAGTGGAGAGACCCAGTACTTC. This codes for CASSPPDSGETQYF.

The rearrangement uses TRBV9 and TRBJ2-3; 8 positions match TRBD2. The germline CDR1 and CDR2 sequences are SGDLS and YYNGEE. The V segment lost 0 bases and the J segment 7 bases; nucleotides outside the gene matches: 16. The CDR3 consists of 18 residues. CDR3 region: CASSVAGGGTVAENTQYF. In DNA, the CDR3 is TGTGCCAGCAGCGTAGCTGGCGGGGGGACCGTAGCAGAAAATACGCAGTATTTT.